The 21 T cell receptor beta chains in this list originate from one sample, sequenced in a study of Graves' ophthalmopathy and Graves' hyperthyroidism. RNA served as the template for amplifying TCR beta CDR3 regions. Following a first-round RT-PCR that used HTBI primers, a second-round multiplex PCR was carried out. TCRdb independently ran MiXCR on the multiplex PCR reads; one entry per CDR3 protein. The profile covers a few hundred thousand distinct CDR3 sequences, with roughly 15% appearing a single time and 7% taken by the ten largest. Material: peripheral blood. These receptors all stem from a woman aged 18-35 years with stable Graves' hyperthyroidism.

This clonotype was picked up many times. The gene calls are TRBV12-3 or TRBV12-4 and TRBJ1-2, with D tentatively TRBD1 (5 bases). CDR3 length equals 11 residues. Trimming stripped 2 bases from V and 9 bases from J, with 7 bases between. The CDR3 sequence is CASSLSGRYTF. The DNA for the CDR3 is TGTGCCAGCAGTTTATCGGGACGCTACACCTTC.

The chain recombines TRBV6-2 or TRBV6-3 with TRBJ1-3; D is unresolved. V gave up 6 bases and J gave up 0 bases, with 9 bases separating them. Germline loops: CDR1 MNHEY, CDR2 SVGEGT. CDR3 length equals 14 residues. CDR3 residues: CASRQSGSGNTIYF. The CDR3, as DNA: TGTGCCAGCAGGCAGAGTGGCTCTGGAAACACCATATATTTT.

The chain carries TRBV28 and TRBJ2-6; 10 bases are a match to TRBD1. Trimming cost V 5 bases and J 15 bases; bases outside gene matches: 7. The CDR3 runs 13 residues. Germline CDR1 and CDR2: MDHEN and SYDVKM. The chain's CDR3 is CASSLTGGRALTF. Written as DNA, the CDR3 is TGTGCCAGCAGTCTGACAGGGGGCCGCGCCCTGACTTTC.

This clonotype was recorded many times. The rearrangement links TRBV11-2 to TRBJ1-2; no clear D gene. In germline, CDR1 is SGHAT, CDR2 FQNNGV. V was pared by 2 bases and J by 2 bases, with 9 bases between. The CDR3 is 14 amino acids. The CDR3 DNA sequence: TGTGCCAGCAGCTTATTTTCCGAGAACTATGGCTACACCTTC. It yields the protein CASSLFSENYGYTF.

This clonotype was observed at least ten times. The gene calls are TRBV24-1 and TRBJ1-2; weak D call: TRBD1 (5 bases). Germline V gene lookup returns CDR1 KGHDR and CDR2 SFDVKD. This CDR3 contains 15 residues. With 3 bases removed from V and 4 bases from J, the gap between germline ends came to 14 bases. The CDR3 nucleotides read TGTGCCACCAGTGATACCCGGACAACCGCCTATGGCTACACCTTC. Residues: CATSDTRTTAYGYTF.

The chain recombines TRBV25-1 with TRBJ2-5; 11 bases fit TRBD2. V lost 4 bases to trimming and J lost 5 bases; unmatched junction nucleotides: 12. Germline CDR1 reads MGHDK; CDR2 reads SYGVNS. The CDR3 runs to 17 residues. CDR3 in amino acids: CASSGPELAGVLETQYF. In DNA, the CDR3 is TGTGCCAGCAGTGGCCCAGAACTAGCGGGAGTTTTGGAGACCCAGTACTTC. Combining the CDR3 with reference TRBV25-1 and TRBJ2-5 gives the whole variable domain EADIYQTPRYLVIGTGKKITLECSQTMGHDKMYWYQQDPGMELHLIHYSYGVNSTEKGDLSSESTVSRIRTEHFPLTLESARPSHTSQYLCASSGPELAGVLETQYFGPGTRLLVL.

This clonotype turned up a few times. The CDR3 spells CASSLEVGSNQPQHF. The CDR3 DNA reads TGTGCCAGCAGCTTGGAGGTCGGGAGCAATCAGCCCCAGCATTTT. The V and J genes are TRBV5-5 and TRBJ1-5; D not resolved. The CDR3 is 15 residues long. The germline V gene encodes CDR1 SGHKS and CDR2 YYEKEE (reference sequence). With 0 bases removed from V and 1 base from J, the gap between germline ends came to 8 bases.

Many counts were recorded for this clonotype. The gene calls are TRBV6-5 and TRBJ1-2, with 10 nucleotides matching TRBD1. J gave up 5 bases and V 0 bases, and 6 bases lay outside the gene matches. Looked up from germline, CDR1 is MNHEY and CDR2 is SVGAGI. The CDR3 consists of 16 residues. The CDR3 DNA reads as TGTGCCAGCAGTTACTCACCCGGACAGGGGGTGTATGGCTACACCTTC. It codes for CASSYSPGQGVYGYTF.

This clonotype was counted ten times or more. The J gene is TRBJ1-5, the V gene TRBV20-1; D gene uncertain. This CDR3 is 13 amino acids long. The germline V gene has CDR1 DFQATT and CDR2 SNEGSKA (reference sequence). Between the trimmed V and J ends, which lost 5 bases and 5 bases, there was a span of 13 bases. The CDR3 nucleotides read TGCAGTGCTTCTGTGACGGGATATCAGCCCCAGCATTTT. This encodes CSASVTGYQPQHF.

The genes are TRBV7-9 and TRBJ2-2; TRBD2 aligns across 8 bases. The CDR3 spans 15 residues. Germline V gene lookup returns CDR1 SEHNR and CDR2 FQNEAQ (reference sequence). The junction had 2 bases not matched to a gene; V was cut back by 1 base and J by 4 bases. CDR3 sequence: CASSLEGTSTGELFF. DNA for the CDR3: TGTGCCAGCAGCTTAGAGGGGACTAGCACCGGGGAGCTGTTTTTT.

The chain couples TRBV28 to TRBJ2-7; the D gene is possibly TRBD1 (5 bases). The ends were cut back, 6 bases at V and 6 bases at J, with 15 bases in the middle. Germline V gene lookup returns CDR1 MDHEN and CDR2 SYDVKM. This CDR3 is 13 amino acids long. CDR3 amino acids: CASRDKTEREQYF. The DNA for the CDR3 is TGTGCCAGCAGGGACAAAACAGAGCGCGAGCAGTACTTC.

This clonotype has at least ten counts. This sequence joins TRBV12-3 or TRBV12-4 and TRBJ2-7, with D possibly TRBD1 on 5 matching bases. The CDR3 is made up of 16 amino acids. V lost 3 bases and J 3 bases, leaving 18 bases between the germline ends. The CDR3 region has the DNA TGTGCCAGCAGTTTCGCCCCCAGGGTCCCCTACTACGAGCAGTACTTC. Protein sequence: CASSFAPRVPYYEQYF.

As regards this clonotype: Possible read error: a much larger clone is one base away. The CDR3 loop is CGVDPDNYGYTF. The CDR3 bases are TGCGGCGTTGACCCTGATAACTATGGCTACACCTTC. V usage is TRBV29-1 and J usage is TRBJ1-2; D uncertain. CDR1 is SQVTM, CDR2 ANQGSEA, per germline. The CDR3 loop spans 12 amino acids.

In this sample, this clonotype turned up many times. The CDR3 sequence is CASRLSDGARAEAFF. CDR3 in DNA: TGTGCCAGCAGACTCAGTGATGGGGCCCGTGCTGAAGCTTTCTTT. The chain employs TRBV6-1 and TRBJ1-1, with a tentative D call TRBD1 (5 bases). Germline V gene sequence: CDR1 MNHNS, CDR2 SASEGT. The CDR3 is 15 residues long. V was clipped by 6 bases and J by 6 bases, with 20 bases between them.

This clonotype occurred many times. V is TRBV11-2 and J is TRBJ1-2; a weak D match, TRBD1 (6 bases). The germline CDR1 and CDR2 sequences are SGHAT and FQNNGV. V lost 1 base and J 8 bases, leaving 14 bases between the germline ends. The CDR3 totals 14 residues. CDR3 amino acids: CASSLGSGAQGYTF. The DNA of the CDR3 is TGTGCCAGCAGCTTAGGGTCGGGGGCGCAAGGCTACACCTTC. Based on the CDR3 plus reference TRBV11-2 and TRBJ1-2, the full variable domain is EAGVAQSPRYKIIEKRQSVAFWCNPISGHATLYWYQQILGQGPKLLIQFQNNGVVDDSQLPKDRFSAERLKGVDSTLKIQPAKLEDSAVYLCASSLGSGAQGYTFGSGTRLTVV.

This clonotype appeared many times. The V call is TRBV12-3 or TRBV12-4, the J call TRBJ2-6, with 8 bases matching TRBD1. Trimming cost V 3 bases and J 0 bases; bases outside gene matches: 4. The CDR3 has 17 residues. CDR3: CASSFWGQDSGANVLTF. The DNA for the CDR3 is TGTGCCAGCAGTTTCTGGGGACAGGACTCTGGGGCCAACGTCCTGACTTTC.

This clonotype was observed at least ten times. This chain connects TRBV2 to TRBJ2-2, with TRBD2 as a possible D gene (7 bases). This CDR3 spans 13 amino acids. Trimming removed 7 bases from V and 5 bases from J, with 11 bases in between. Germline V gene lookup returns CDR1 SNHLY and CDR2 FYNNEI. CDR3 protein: CASKQGGTGELFF. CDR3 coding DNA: TGTGCCAGCAAACAGGGAGGGACCGGGGAGCTGTTTTTT.

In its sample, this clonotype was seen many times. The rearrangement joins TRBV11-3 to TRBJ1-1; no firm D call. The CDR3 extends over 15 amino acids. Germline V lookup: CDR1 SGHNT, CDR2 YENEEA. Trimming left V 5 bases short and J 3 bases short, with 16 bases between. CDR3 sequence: CASSPEVRADTEAFF. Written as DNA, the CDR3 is TGTGCCAGCAGCCCGGAGGTGCGGGCGGACACTGAAGCTTTCTTT.

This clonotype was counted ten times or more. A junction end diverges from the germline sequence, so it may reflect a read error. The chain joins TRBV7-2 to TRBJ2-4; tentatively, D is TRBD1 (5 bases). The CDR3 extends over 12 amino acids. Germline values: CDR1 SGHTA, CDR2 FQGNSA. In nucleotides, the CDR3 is TGTGCCAGCAGCTTAGGAGTGGACATTAAGTACTTC. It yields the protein CASSLGVDIKYF.

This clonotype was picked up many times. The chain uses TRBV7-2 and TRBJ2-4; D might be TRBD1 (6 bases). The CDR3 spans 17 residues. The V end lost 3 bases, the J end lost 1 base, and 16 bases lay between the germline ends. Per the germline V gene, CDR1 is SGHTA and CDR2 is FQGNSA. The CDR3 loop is CASSFETGLGAKNIQYF. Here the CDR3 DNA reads TGTGCCAGCAGCTTCGAGACAGGTTTGGGGGCCAAAAACATTCAGTACTTC.

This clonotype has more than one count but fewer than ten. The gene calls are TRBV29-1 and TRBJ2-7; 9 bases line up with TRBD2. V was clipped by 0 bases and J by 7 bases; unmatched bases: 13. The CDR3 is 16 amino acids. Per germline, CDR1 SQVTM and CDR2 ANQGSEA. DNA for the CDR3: TGCAGCGTTGAAGAAGGGAGCGGGGGGATTGAGGGGGAGCAGTACTTC. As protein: CSVEEGSGGIEGEQYF.